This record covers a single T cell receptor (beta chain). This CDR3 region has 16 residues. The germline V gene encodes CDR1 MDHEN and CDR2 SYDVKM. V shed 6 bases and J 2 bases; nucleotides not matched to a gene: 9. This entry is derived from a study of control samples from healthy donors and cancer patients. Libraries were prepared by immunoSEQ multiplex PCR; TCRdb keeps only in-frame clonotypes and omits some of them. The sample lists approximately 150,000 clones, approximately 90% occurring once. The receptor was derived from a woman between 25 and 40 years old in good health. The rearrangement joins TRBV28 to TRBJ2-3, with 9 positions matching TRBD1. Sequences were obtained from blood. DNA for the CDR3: TGTGCCAGCAGAGCCAACCGGGACAGGGTCACAGATACGCAGTATTTT. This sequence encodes CASRANRDRVTDTQYF. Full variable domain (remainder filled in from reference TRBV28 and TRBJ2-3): DVKVTQSSRYLVKRTGEKVFLECVQDMDHENMFWYRQDPGLGLRLIYFSYDVKMKEKGDIPEGYSVSREKKERFSLILESASTNQTSMYLCASRANRDRVTDTQYFGPGTRLTVL.